These 18 T cell receptor beta chains came from one sample sequenced in a study of T cells in Graves' hyperthyroidism and ophthalmopathy. Amplified TCR beta CDR3 regions came from RNA transcripts. During a first-round RT-PCR of the TCR CDR3, the HTBI primer set was used. TCRdb processed the multiplex PCR reads anew with MiXCR; each CDR3 protein has one entry. The repertoire holds under 400,000 distinct CDR3 sequences, around 25% seen once, with roughly 80% in the top ten. Sequencing used blood. Receptors originate from a middle-aged man with Graves' hyperthyroidism.

This chain joins TRBV5-1 and TRBJ2-3; 9 positions agree with TRBD2. Germline CDR1 SGHRS, CDR2 YFSETQ. After removal of 1 base from V and 5 bases from J, the junction contained 8 bases not matched to a gene. This CDR3 spans 16 amino acids. Here the CDR3 reads CASSLTSGRMGDTQYF. The CDR3 bases are TGCGCCAGCAGCTTGACTAGCGGGCGCATGGGAGATACGCAGTATTTT.

A few counts support this clonotype. The genes are TRBV11-2 and TRBJ1-3, with a possible D match to TRBD1 (5 bases). CDR3 length equals 15 residues. The germline V and J ends were trimmed by 4 bases and 0 bases, with 10 bases remaining between them. Germline V CDR1 and CDR2: SGHAT, FQNNGV. The CDR3 nucleotides are TGTGCCAGCAGCTCGGGACGGTCCTCTGGAAACACCATATATTTT. It codes for CASSSGRSSGNTIYF.

The sample holds many counts of this clonotype. The chain combines TRBV7-2 with TRBJ2-7, with D perhaps being TRBD1 or TRBD2 (5 bases each). The CDR3 covers 15 residues. Looked up from germline, CDR1 is SGHTA and CDR2 is FQGNSA. Trimming stripped 5 bases from V and 3 bases from J, with 17 bases between. The CDR3 DNA sequence: TGTGCCAGCAGCGTACGGGACGGGTCGTACTACGAGCAGTACTTC. Translation: CASSVRDGSYYEQYF. Full variable domain (missing parts from reference TRBV7-2 and TRBJ2-7): GAGVSQSPSNKVTEKGKDVELRCDPISGHTALYWYRQSLGQGLEFLIYFQGNSAPDKSGLPSDRFSAERTGGSVSTLTIQRTQQEDSAVYLCASSVRDGSYYEQYFGPGTRLTVT.

The chain uses TRBV5-5 and TRBJ2-1; D perhaps matches TRBD1 (6 bases). This CDR3 contains 16 residues. The V end lost 0 bases, the J end lost 7 bases, and 17 bases lay between the germline ends. Germline V gives CDR1 SGHKS, CDR2 YYEKEE (reference sequence). CDR3 DNA sequence: TGTGCCAGCAGCTTGGGGCCCACAGGGAACTGGAATGAGCAGTTCTTC. As protein: CASSLGPTGNWNEQFF.

This clonotype was counted ten times or more. The V gene is TRBV2, the J gene TRBJ2-3; D might be TRBD2 (6 bases). Trimming removed 7 bases from V and 1 base from J, with 12 bases in between. Germline V lookup: CDR1 SNHLY, CDR2 FYNNEI. CDR3 length equals 14 residues. CDR3 bases: TGTGCCAGCACCCAGGGACTTCGCACAGATACGCAGTATTTT. It yields the protein CASTQGLRTDTQYF. The full variable domain, with the rest looked up from reference TRBV2 and TRBJ2-3, is EPEVTQTPSHQVTQMGQEVILRCVPISNHLYFYWYRQILGQKVEFLVSFYNNEISEKSEIFDDQFSVERPDGSNFTLKIRSTKLEDSAMYFCASTQGLRTDTQYFGPGTRLTVL.

This clonotype was seen a few times. The chain couples TRBV11-2 to TRBJ1-6; D is unresolved. Germline loops: CDR1 SGHAT, CDR2 FQNNGV. Trimming shortened V by 1 base and J by 5 bases, and 6 bases separated the two germline ends. This CDR3 contains 14 residues. The CDR3 spells CASSLALDNSPLHF. As DNA, the CDR3 is TGTGCCAGCAGCTTAGCTTTAGATAATTCACCCCTCCACTTT.

This clonotype was found many times. The chain links TRBV28 to TRBJ1-1; 9 bases match TRBD1. J was trimmed by 0 bases and V by 4 bases; bases with no gene match: 9. CDR3 size: 17 residues. Germline V gene data show CDR1 as MDHEN and CDR2 as SYDVKM. CDR3 amino acids: CASSSSGTGSMNTEAFF. CDR3 nucleotides: TGTGCCAGCAGTTCTTCCGGGACAGGGTCCATGAACACTGAAGCTTTCTTT.

This clonotype was counted many times. CDR3 sequence (DNA): TGTGCCAGCAGAACGGACTGGGGATACACAGATACGCAGTATTTT. The encoded protein is CASRTDWGYTDTQYF. The V call is TRBV27, the J call TRBJ2-3; D might be TRBD2 (5 bases). Trimming took 6 bases from V and 2 from J, leaving 15 bases between them. The CDR3 spans 15 residues. Per germline, CDR1 MNHEY and CDR2 SMNVEV (reference sequence).

This clonotype occurred a few times. The rearrangement links TRBV11-2 to TRBJ2-1, with D unclear. Per the germline V gene, CDR1 is SGHAT and CDR2 is FQNNGV. The germline V and J ends were trimmed by 1 base and 5 bases, with 9 bases remaining between them. This CDR3 comprises 14 residues. The CDR3 DNA follows: TGTGCCAGCAGCTTAGGTACCCACCACAATGAGCAGTTCTTC. The encoded protein is CASSLGTHHNEQFF.

The table lists this clonotype with a few counts. V is TRBV29-1 and J is TRBJ2-5; possible D gene TRBD1, 5 bases. The CDR3 extends over 12 amino acids. Germline V gene sequence: CDR1 SQVTM, CDR2 ANQGSEA. Deletions cut 4 bases from V and 4 bases from J, with 10 bases between. The DNA for the CDR3 is TGCAGCGTTGGGCAGGGTAGAGAGACCCAGTACTTC. Translation gives CSVGQGRETQYF.

The genes are TRBV18 and TRBJ2-3; D gene unclear. The germline V gene has CDR1 KGHSH and CDR2 LQKENI. V lost 0 bases and J 0 bases, leaving 7 bases between the germline ends. CDR3 length equals 15 residues. In nucleotides, the CDR3 is TGTGCCAGCTCACCACCGAGCATCAGCACAGATACGCAGTATTTT. Translating gives CASSPPSISTDTQYF.

This clonotype was picked up many times. The chain combines TRBV12-3 or TRBV12-4 with TRBJ2-1; 8 nucleotides agree with TRBD2. V lost 8 bases and J lost 2; bases outside the gene matches: 5. This CDR3 is 14 amino acids long. The CDR3 is CASSPGLAYNEQFF. The CDR3 coding sequence is TGTGCCAGCTCACCGGGACTAGCCTACAATGAGCAGTTCTTC.

The chain has TRBV13 and TRBJ2-5; D uncertain. CDR3 length: 13 amino acids. V was clipped by 5 bases and J by 5 bases, with 12 bases between them. Germline-derived CDR1 and CDR2 are PRHDT and FYEKMQ (reference sequence). In DNA form, the CDR3 reads TGTGCCAGCAGCAAAACACGATGGGAGACCCAGTACTTC. Amino acid sequence: CASSKTRWETQYF.

The chain recombines TRBV11-2 with TRBJ2-5; 7 bases are a match to TRBD1. This CDR3 region has 18 residues. Germline V gives CDR1 SGHAT, CDR2 FQNNGV. Losses at the gene ends were 5 bases for V and 4 bases for J; bases not matched to a gene: 19. CDR3 sequence reads: CASSPFPVSGKGAETQYF. The CDR3 coding sequence is TGTGCCAGCAGCCCGTTCCCCGTCAGCGGAAAGGGGGCAGAGACCCAGTACTTC.

The rearrangement uses TRBV27 and TRBJ2-1; 10 bases match TRBD1. This CDR3 spans 16 amino acids. Germline CDR1 reads MNHEY; CDR2 reads SMNVEV (reference sequence). J was trimmed by 2 bases and V by 4 bases; bases with no gene match: 5. The CDR3 bases are TGTGCCAGCAGTTACATGACAGGGGGCGCCTACAATGAGCAGTTCTTC. This codes for CASSYMTGGAYNEQFF.

This clonotype showed up just a few times. This rearrangement joins TRBV2 to TRBJ2-2; 7 bases align to TRBD1. V lost 6 bases, J lost 2 bases, and 12 bases stayed unmatched. Germline V lookup: CDR1 SNHLY, CDR2 FYNNEI. This CDR3 region has 17 residues. The CDR3 bases are TGTGCCAGCAGCCGGAATGACAGGGTGGGCAACACCGGGGAGCTGTTTTTT. Protein product: CASSRNDRVGNTGELFF.

The chain is built from TRBV27 and TRBJ2-3, with D perhaps matching TRBD2 (6 bases). Germline V gives CDR1 MNHEY, CDR2 SMNVEV (reference sequence). V gave up 8 bases and J gave up 7 bases, with 16 bases separating them. This CDR3 contains 13 residues. This chain's CDR3 is CASGSGGLYTQYF. CDR3 bases: TGTGCCAGCGGGAGTGGAGGACTATATACGCAGTATTTT.

The rearrangement joins TRBV10-3 to TRBJ2-6; no firm D call. Germline CDR1 reads ENHRY; CDR2 reads SYGVKD. V lost 5 bases and J 0 bases, leaving 8 bases between the germline ends. The CDR3 length is 15 residues. The CDR3 is CAISKDGSGANVLTF. The CDR3, as DNA: TGTGCCATCAGTAAAGACGGCTCTGGGGCCAACGTCCTGACTTTC.